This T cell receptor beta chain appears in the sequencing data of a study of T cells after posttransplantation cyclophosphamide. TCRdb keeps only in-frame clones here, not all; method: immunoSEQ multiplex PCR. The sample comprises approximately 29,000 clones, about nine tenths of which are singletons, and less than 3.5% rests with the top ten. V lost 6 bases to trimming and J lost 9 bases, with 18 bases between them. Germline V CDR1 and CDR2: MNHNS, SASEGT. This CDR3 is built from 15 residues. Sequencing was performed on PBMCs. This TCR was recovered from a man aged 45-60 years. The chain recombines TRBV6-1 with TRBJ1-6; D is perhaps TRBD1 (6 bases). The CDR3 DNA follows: TGTGCCAGCAGGGAACAGGGAACCTCAGGTTCACCCCTCCACTTT. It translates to CASREQGTSGSPLHF.